These 21 T cell receptor beta chains came from one sample sequenced in a study of vaccination and CD4 T cells after COVID-19. Sequence data for DNA of cultured CD4+ T cells were generated by the Oncomine TCR Beta short-read assay. MiXCR, run by TCRdb on the PCR reads, gives a single entry per CDR3 protein. The profile shows 11,000 or so distinct CDR3 sequences, 35% to 55% of them singletons. The sample's treatment: roughly 10-day PBMC culture with coronavirus spike peptide pools or control peptides (ViraFEST assay). Antigens of these TCRs are unknown. Sequenced: cultured CD4+ T cells from blood. These TCRs come from a human donor with COVID-19.

This clonotype was seen only a few times. The chain uses TRBV6-1 and TRBJ1-2; no clear D. The CDR3 sequence is 15 residues long. The germline V and J ends were trimmed by 5 bases and 4 bases, with 17 bases remaining between them. CDR1 is MNHNS, CDR2 SASEGT, per germline. The CDR3 region has the DNA TGTGCCAGCAGTCACCCCGCGGAGAAACTCTATGGCTACACCTTC. Amino acid sequence: CASSHPAEKLYGYTF.

This clonotype was picked up a small number of times. The V and J genes are TRBV7-2 and TRBJ2-2, with D perhaps matching TRBD1 (6 bases). This CDR3 is 15 amino acids long. Germline values: CDR1 SGHTA, CDR2 FQGNSA. Trimming took off 2 bases at V and 3 bases at J, with 10 bases between the two ends. As DNA, the CDR3 is TGTGCCAGCAGCTTAACTGGACAGCACACCGGGGAGCTGTTTTTT. Amino acids: CASSLTGQHTGELFF.

The gene calls are TRBV21-1 and TRBJ2-1; TRBD1, the D gene given by the table, was not confirmed from the DNA. TRBV21-1 is an annotated pseudogene. The CDR3 covers 15 residues. The CDR3 region is CASSKGRGGPLEQFF. In DNA form, the CDR3 reads TGTGCCAGCAGCAAAGGGAGGGGGGGGCCGCTTGAGCAGTTCTTC.

This sequence joins TRBV12-3 or TRBV12-4 and TRBJ2-5; tentatively, D is TRBD1 or TRBD2 (5 bases each). V was shortened by 6 bases and J by 4 bases, with 21 bases between the two germline ends. This CDR3 has 16 residues. Here the CDR3 reads CASSLRGGLRAETQYF. In nucleotides, the CDR3 is TGTGCCAGCAGCCTAAGAGGTGGACTCAGGGCAGAGACCCAGTACTTC.

The chain employs TRBV14 and TRBJ1-1; TRBD1 agrees at 8 bases. Trimming cost V 1 base and J 5 bases; bases outside gene matches: 12. This CDR3 region has 17 residues. Per germline, CDR1 SGHDN and CDR2 FVKESK. CDR3 sequence: CASSQGRKGQAFTEAFF. The CDR3, as DNA: TGTGCCAGCAGCCAAGGCAGGAAGGGACAGGCCTTTACTGAAGCTTTCTTT. Variable domain in full (rest from reference TRBV14 and TRBJ1-1): EAGVTQFPSHSVIEKGQTVTLRCDPISGHDNLYWYRRVMGKEIKFLLHFVKESKQDESGMPNNRFLAERTGGTYSTLKVQPAELEDSGVYFCASSQGRKGQAFTEAFFGQGTRLTVV.

This chain joins TRBV20-1 and TRBJ1-2, with 7 bases that match TRBD1. The trim removed 4 bases at V and 2 bases at J, leaving 16 bases unmatched. The CDR3 contains 17 residues. Germline loops: CDR1 DFQATT, CDR2 SNEGSKA (reference sequence). CDR3 residues: CSATPLRHDRVNYGYTF. Here the CDR3 DNA reads TGCAGTGCTACTCCCCTGAGGCATGACAGGGTAAACTATGGCTACACCTTC.

The J gene is TRBJ1-6, the V gene TRBV20-1; a weak D match, TRBD1 (6 bases). The CDR3 extends over 15 amino acids. Germline-derived CDR1 and CDR2 are DFQATT and SNEGSKA (reference sequence). Trimming took 0 bases from V and 8 from J, leaving 14 bases between them. DNA for the CDR3: TGCAGTGCTAGAGATATCGTACAGGGACATTCACCCCTCCACTTT. Translated: CSARDIVQGHSPLHF.

This clonotype has more than one count but fewer than ten. This chain uses TRBV24-1 with TRBJ1-6; no definite D call. The germline CDR1 and CDR2 sequences are KGHDR and SFDVKD. The CDR3 is 16 amino acids. V dropped 5 bases and J dropped 1 base, with 11 bases sitting between them. For the CDR3, the DNA is TGTGCCACCAGTGTTCAGGCGCCGTCCTATAATTCACCCCTCCACTTT. Translated, it gives CATSVQAPSYNSPLHF.

This clonotype was found a few times. The chain couples TRBV7-3 to TRBJ1-1; tentative D call: TRBD1 (6 bases). Between the trimmed V and J ends, which lost 5 bases and 6 bases, there was a span of 13 bases. Germline loops: CDR1 SGHTA, CDR2 FQGTGA. This CDR3 has 13 residues. For the CDR3, the DNA is TGTGCCAGCAGCCCGACTCCAGGGGCTGAAGCTTTCTTT. The encoded protein is CASSPTPGAEAFF.

The rearrangement joins TRBV7-9 to TRBJ1-5; 7 positions match TRBD1. J lost 6 bases, V lost 5 bases, and 4 bases had no gene match. This CDR3 has 13 residues. Germline values: CDR1 SEHNR, CDR2 FQNEAQ (reference sequence). The CDR3 sequence: CASSKGTVQPQHF. As DNA, the CDR3 is TGTGCCAGCAGCAAAGGGACAGTTCAGCCCCAGCATTTT.

This clonotype was seen a few times. The chain has TRBV2 and TRBJ1-5; D is unresolved. CDR1 SNHLY and CDR2 FYNNEI come from the germline V gene. V lost 3 bases to trimming and J lost 0 bases, with 3 bases between them. CDR3 length: 13 residues. CDR3 coding DNA: TGTGCCAGCAGTGAGGCTAGCAATCAGCCCCAGCATTTT. Protein sequence: CASSEASNQPQHF. The full variable domain, its missing parts supplied by reference TRBV2 and TRBJ1-5, is EPEVTQTPSHQVTQMGQEVILRCVPISNHLYFYWYRQILGQKVEFLVSFYNNEISEKSEIFDDQFSVERPDGSNFTLKIRSTKLEDSAMYFCASSEASNQPQHFGDGTRLSIL.

The gene calls are TRBV6-1 and TRBJ1-1; possible D gene TRBD1, 6 bases. The CDR3 extends over 13 amino acids. Germline V gene data show CDR1 as MNHNS and CDR2 as SASEGT. With 8 bases removed from V and 5 bases from J, the gap between germline ends came to 15 bases. The CDR3 DNA reads TGTGCCAGCCGGAAAGAGGGGGAAACTGAAGCTTTCTTT. It yields the protein CASRKEGETEAFF.

V gene TRBV30 combines with J gene TRBJ2-2; possibly TRBD2 for D (7 bases). The V end lost 0 bases, the J end lost 5 bases, and 13 bases lay between the germline ends. This CDR3 is 15 amino acids long. From germline, CDR1 is GTSNPN and CDR2 SVGIG (reference sequence). CDR3 DNA: TGTGCCTGGAGTGTAGGGGGGGAGCGAACCGGGGAGCTGTTTTTT. Protein: CAWSVGGERTGELFF.

The rearrangement links TRBV4-2 to TRBJ2-7; possible D gene TRBD2, 5 bases. Germline CDR1 reads LGHNA; CDR2 reads YNFKEQ. The V and J ends lost 5 bases and 5 bases respectively, with 13 bases between them. The CDR3 runs to 13 residues. CDR3 DNA: TGTGCCAGCAGCGAACCTCCGGGGAACGAGCAGTACTTC. Encoded protein: CASSEPPGNEQYF.

This sequence joins TRBV12-3 or TRBV12-4 and TRBJ1-5; D possibly corresponds to TRBD1 (5 bases). V was trimmed by 0 bases and J by 7 bases, leaving 10 bases between them. This CDR3 region has 14 residues. DNA for the CDR3: TGTGCCAGCAGTTTAGCGGCAGGGAGGCAGCCCCAGCATTTT. Encoded protein: CASSLAAGRQPQHF.

This clonotype was seen only a few times. The chain recombines TRBV7-3 with TRBJ2-7; 8 nucleotides line up with TRBD2. Trimming at V came to 5 bases and at J to 3 bases, leaving 6 bases not matched to a gene. This CDR3 spans 14 amino acids. CDR1 and CDR2 from the germline V gene are SGHTA and FQGTGA. The chain's CDR3 is CASSLFSGNYEQYF. The CDR3 region has the DNA TGTGCCAGCAGCCTTTTTAGCGGGAACTACGAGCAGTACTTC.

The chain has TRBV6-1 and TRBJ2-3; possibly TRBD1 for D (6 bases). V shed 6 bases and J shed 7 bases, with 11 bases lying between them. The CDR3 is made up of 12 amino acids. Germline CDR1 MNHNS, CDR2 SASEGT. CDR3 nucleotides: TGTGCCAGCAGATCGGACAGCCATACGCAGTATTTT. This sequence encodes CASRSDSHTQYF.

This chain connects TRBV20-1 to TRBJ1-3; 7 bases match TRBD1. CDR3 length: 14 residues. The V gene end was trimmed by 6 bases and the J gene end by 0 bases; junction bases not matched to a gene: 5. Germline assignment: CDR1 DFQATT and CDR2 SNEGSKA (reference sequence). CDR3 bases: TGCAGTGCAACGGGACAGCACTCTGGAAACACCATATATTTT. Translated, it gives CSATGQHSGNTIYF.

This clonotype was seen more than once but under ten times. The chain joins TRBV7-2 to TRBJ2-5; D possibly corresponds to TRBD2 (6 bases). The CDR3 length is 15 residues. In germline, CDR1 is SGHTA, CDR2 FQGNSA. Trimming left V 1 base short and J 1 base short, with 10 bases between. The CDR3 coding sequence is TGTGCCAGCAGCTTAGGTCGGGGGAGCCAAGAGACCCAGTACTTC. The encoded protein is CASSLGRGSQETQYF.

The chain is built from TRBV6-2 or TRBV6-3 and TRBJ1-1; TRBD1 is a possible D gene (5 bases). Germline CDR1 MNHEY, CDR2 SVGEGT. The CDR3 spans 17 residues. The V and J ends lost 0 bases and 1 base respectively, with 15 bases between them. CDR3 protein: CASSYSTNQGWNTEAFF. The CDR3 nucleotides read TGTGCCAGCAGTTACTCGACAAACCAGGGATGGAACACTGAAGCTTTCTTT.

A few counts support this clonotype. The chain uses TRBV20-1 and TRBJ2-1; TRBD2 is a possible D gene (6 bases). Trimming cost V 4 bases and J 4 bases, with 14 bases left between them. The CDR3 runs 14 residues. In germline, CDR1 is DFQATT, CDR2 SNEGSKA (reference sequence). The CDR3 protein is CSATVAGRYNEQFF. In DNA form, the CDR3 reads TGCAGTGCTACAGTTGCGGGAAGATACAATGAGCAGTTCTTC.